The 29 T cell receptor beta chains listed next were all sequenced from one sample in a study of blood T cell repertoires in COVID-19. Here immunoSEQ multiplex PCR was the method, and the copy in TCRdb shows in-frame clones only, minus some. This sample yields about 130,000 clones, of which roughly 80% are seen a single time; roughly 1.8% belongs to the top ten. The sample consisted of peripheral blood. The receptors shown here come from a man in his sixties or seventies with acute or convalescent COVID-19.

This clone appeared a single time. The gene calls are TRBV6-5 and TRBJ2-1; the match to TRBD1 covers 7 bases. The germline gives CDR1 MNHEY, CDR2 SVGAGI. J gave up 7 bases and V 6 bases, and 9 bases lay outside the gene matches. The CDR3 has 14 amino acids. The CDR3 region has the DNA TGTGCCAGCAGGGCGACAGGGTATGTAAATGAGCAGTTCTTC. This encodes CASRATGYVNEQFF.

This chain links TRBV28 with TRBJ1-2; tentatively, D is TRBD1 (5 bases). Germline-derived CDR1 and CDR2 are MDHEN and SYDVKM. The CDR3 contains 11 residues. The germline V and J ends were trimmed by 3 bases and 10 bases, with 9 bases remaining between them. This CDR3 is CASSFRDSYTF. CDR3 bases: TGTGCCAGCAGTTTCAGGGACTCCTACACCTTC.

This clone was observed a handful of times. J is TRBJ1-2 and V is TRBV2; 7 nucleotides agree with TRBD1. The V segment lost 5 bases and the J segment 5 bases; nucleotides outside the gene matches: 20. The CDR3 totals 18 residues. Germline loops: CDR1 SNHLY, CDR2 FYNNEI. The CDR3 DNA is TGTGCCAGCAGTAACGATGTACGACAGGGCGATTACCGTTATGGCTACACCTTC. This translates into CASSNDVRQGDYRYGYTF.

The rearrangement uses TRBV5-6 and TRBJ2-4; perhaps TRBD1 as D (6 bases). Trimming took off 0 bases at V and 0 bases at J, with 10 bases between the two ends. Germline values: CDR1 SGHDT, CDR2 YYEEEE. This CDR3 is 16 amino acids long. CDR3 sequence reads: CASSLGDNLAKNIQYF. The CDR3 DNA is TGTGCCAGCAGCTTGGGGGACAATCTAGCCAAAAACATTCAGTACTTC.

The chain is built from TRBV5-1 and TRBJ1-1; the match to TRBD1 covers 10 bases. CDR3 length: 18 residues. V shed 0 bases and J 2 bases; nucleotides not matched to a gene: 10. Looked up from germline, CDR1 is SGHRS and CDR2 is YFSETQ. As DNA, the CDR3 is TGCGCCAGCAGCTTGGCGGGACAGGGGAGGGGGCCAAACACTGAAGCTTTCTTT. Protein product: CASSLAGQGRGPNTEAFF.

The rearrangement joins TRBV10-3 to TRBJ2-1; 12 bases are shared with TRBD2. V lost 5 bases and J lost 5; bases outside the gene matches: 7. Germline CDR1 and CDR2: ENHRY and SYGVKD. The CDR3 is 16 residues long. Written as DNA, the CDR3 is TGTGCCATCAGTCCTGGACTAGCGGGGAGCAACAATGAGCAGTTCTTC. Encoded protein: CAISPGLAGSNNEQFF.

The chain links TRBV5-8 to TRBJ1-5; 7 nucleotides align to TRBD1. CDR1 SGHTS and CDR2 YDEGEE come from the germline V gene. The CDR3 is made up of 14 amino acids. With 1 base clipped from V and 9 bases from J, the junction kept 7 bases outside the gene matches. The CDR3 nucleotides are TGTGCCAGCAGCTTGAGGCAGGGGGGCGGGCCCCAGCATTTT. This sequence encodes CASSLRQGGGPQHF.

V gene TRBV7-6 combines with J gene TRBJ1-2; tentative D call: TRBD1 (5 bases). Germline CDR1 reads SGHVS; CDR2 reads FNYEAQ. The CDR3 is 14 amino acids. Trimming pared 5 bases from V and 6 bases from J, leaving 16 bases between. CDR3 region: CASSPIGHSDGYTF. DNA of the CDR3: TGTGCCAGCAGCCCGATTGGACATAGTGATGGCTACACCTTC.

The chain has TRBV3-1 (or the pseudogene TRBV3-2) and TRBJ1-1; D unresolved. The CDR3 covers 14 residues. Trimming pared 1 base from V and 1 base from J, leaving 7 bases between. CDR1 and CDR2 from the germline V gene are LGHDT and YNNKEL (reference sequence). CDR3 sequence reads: CASSQGRANTEAFF. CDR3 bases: TGTGCCAGCAGCCAAGGGAGGGCGAACACTGAAGCTTTCTTT.

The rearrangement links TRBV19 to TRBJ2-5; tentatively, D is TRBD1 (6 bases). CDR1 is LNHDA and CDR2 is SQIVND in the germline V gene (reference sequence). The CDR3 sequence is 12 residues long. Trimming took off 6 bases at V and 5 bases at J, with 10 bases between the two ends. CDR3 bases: TGTGCCAGTAGCAGGGGAGCGGAGACCCAGTACTTC. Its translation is CASSRGAETQYF.

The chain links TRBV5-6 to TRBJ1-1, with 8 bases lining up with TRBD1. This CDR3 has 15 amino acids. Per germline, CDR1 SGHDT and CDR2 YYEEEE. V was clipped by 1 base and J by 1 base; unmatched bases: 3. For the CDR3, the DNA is TGTGCCAGCAGCTTGTTCCAGGGGGCGAACACTGAAGCTTTCTTT. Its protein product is CASSLFQGANTEAFF.

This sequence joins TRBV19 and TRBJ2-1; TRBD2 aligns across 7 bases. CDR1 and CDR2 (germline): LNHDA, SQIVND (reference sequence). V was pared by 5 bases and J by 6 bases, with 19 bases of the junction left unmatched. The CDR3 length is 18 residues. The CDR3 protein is CASSVLSNGLGSLNEQFF. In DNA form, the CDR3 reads TGTGCCAGTAGTGTCCTGTCCAACGGACTAGGATCCCTCAATGAGCAGTTCTTC.

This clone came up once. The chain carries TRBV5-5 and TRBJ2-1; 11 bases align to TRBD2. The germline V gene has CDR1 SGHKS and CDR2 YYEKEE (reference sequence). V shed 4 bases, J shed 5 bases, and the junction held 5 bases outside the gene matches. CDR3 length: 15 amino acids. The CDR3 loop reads CASSPGTSGDNEQFF. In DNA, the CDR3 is TGTGCCAGCAGCCCCGGGACTAGCGGCGACAATGAGCAGTTCTTC.

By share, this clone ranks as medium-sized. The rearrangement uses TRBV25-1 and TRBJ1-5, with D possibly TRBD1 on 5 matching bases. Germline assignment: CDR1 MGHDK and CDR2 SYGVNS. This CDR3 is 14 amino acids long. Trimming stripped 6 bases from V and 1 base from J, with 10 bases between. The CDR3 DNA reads TGTGCCAGCAGCGCTCAGGGAAGCAATCAGCCCCAGCATTTT. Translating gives CASSAQGSNQPQHF.

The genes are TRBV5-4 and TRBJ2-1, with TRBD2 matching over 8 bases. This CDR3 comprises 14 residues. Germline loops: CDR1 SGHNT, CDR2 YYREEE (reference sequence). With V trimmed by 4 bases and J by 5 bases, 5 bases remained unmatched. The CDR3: CASSPAGGNNEQFF. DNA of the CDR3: TGTGCCAGCAGCCCTGCGGGGGGCAACAATGAGCAGTTCTTC.

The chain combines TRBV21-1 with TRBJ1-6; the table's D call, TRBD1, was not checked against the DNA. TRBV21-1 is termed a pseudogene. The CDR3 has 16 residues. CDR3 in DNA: TGTGCCAGCAGCAAGGCAGGGCCCTCCTATAATTCACCCCTCCACTTT. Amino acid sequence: CASSKAGPSYNSPLHF.

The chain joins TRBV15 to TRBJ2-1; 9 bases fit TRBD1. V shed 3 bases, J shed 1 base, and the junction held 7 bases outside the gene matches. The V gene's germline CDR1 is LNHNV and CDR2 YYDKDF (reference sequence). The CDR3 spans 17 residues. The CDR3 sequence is CATSSQTGTGSYNEQFF. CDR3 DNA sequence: TGTGCCACCAGCAGCCAAACCGGGACAGGGTCCTACAATGAGCAGTTCTTC.

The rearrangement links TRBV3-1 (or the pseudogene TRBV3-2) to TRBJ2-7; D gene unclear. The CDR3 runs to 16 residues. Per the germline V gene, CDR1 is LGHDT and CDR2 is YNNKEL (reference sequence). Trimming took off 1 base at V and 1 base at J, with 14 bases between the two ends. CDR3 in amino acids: CASSQGVAGGSYEQYF. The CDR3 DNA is TGTGCCAGCAGCCAAGGGGTAGCCGGCGGTTCCTACGAGCAGTACTTC.

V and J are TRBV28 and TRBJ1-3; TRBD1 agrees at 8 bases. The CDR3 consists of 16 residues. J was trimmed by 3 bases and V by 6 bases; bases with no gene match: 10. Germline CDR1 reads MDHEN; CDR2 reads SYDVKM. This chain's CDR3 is CASRFRGTGVGNTIYF. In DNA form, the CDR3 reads TGTGCCAGCAGATTCAGGGGGACAGGAGTTGGAAACACCATATATTTT.

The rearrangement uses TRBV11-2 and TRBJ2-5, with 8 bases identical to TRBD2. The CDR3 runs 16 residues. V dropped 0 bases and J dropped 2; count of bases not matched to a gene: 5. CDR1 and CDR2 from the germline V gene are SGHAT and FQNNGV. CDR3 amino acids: CASSLDQASGQETQYF. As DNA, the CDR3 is TGTGCCAGCAGCTTAGATCAGGCTAGCGGGCAAGAGACCCAGTACTTC.

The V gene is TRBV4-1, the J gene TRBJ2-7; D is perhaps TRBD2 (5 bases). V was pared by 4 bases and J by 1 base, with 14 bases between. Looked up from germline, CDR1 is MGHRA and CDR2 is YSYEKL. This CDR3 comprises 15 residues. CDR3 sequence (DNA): TGCGCCAGCAGCCCCACGGCGGCGGGTTCCTACGAGCAGTACTTC. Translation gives CASSPTAAGSYEQYF.

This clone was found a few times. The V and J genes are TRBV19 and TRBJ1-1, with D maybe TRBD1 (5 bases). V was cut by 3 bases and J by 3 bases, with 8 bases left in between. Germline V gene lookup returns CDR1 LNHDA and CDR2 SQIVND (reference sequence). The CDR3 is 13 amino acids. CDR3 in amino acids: CASSMGQYTEAFF. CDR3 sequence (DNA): TGTGCCAGTAGTATGGGGCAGTACACTGAAGCTTTCTTT. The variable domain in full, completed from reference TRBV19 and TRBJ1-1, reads DGGITQSPKYLFRKEGQNVTLSCEQNLNHDAMYWYRQDPGQGLRLIYYSQIVNDFQKGDIAEGYSVSREKKESFPLTVTSAQKNPTAFYLCASSMGQYTEAFFGQGTRLTVV.

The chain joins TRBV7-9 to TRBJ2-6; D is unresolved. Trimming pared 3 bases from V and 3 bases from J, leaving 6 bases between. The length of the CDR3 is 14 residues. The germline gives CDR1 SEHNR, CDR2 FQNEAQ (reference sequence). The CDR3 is CASSFLIGANVLTF. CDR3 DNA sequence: TGTGCCAGCAGCTTTCTAATTGGGGCCAACGTCCTGACTTTC.

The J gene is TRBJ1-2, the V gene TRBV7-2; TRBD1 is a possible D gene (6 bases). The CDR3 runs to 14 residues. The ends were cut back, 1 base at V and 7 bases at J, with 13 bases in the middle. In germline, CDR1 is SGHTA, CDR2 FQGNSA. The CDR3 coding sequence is TGTGCCAGCAGCTTAGATCAGGGGTTGGGTGGCTACACCTTC. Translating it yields CASSLDQGLGGYTF.

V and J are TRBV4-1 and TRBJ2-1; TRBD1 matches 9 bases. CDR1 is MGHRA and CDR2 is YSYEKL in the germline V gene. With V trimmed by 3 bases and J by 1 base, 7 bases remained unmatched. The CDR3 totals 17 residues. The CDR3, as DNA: TGCGCCAGCAGCCAGCCTTTCGGGACAGGGTCCTACAATGAGCAGTTCTTC. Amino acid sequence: CASSQPFGTGSYNEQFF.

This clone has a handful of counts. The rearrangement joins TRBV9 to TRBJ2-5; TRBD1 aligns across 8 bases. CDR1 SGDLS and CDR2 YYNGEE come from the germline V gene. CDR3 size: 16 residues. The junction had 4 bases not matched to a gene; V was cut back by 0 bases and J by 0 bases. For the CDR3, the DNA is TGTGCCAGCAGCGTAGGACAGGGGAGACACCAAGAGACCCAGTACTTC. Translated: CASSVGQGRHQETQYF. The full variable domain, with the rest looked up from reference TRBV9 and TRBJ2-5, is DSGVTQTPKHLITATGQRVTLRCSPRSGDLSVYWYQQSLDQGLQFLIQYYNGEERAKGNILERFSAQQFPDLHSELNLSSLELGDSALYFCASSVGQGRHQETQYFGPGTRLLVL.

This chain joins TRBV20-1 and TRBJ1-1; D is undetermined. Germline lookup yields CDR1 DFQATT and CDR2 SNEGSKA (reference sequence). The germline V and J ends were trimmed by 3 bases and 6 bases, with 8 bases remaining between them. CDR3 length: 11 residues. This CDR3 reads CSASRLSEAFF. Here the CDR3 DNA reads TGCAGTGCTAGCCGGTTGTCTGAAGCTTTCTTT.

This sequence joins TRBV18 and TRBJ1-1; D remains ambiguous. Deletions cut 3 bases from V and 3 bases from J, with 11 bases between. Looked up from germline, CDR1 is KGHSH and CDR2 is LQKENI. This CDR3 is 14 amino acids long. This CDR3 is CASSPGGRDTEAFF. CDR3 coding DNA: TGTGCCAGCTCACCCGGAGGTAGGGACACTGAAGCTTTCTTT.

The DNA for the CDR3 is TGTGCCAGCAGCTCCACCGGGACAGGGATAGCTTTCTTT. Amino acids: CASSSTGTGIAFF. The chain has TRBV7-2 and TRBJ1-1; 9 bases fit TRBD1. The CDR3 has 13 amino acids. The germline V gene has CDR1 SGHTA and CDR2 FQGNSA. Trimming removed 4 bases from V and 10 bases from J; junction bases left unmatched: 7. Filled out from reference TRBV7-2 and TRBJ1-1, the complete variable domain reads GAGVSQSPSNKVTEKGKDVELRCDPISGHTALYWYRQSLGQGLEFLIYFQGNSAPDKSGLPSDRFSAERTGGSVSTLTIQRTQQEDSAVYLCASSSTGTGIAFFGQGTRLTVV.